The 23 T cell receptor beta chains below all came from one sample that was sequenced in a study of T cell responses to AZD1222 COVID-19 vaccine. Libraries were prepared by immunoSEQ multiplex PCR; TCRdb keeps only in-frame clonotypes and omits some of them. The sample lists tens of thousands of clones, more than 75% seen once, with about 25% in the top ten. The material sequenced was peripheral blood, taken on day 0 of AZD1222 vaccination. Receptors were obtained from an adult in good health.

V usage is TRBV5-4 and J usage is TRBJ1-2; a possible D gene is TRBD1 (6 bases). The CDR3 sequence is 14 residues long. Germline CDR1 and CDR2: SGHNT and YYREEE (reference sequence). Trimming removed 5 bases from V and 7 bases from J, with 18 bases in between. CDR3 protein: CASSGTGKSGGYTF. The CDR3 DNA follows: TGTGCCAGCAGTGGTACAGGGAAAAGTGGTGGCTACACCTTC.

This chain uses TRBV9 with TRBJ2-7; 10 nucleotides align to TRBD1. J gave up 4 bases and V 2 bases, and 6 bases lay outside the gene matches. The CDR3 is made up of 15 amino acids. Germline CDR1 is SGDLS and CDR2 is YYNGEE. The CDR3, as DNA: TGTGCCAGCAGCGTCGACAGGGGGCCGGGTTACGAGCAGTACTTC. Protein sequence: CASSVDRGPGYEQYF.

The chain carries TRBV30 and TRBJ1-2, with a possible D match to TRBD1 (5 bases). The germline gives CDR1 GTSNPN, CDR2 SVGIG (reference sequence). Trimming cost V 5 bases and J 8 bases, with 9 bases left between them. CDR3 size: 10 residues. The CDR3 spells CAWGGFGYTF. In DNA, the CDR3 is TGTGCCTGGGGGGGGTTCGGCTACACCTTC. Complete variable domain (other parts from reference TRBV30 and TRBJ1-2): SQTIHQWPATLVQPVGSPLSLECTVEGTSNPNLYWYRQAAGRGLQLLFYSVGIGQISSEVPQNLSASRPQDRQFILSSKKLLLSDSGFYLCAWGGFGYTFGSGTRLTVV.

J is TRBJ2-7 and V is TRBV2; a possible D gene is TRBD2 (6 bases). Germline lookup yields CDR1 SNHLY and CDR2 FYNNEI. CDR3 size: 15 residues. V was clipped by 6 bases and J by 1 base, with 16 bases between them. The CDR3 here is CASRVGGTGSYEQYF. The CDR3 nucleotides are TGTGCCAGCAGGGTCGGGGGTACGGGATCCTACGAGCAGTACTTC. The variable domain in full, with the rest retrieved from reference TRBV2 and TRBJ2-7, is EPEVTQTPSHQVTQMGQEVILRCVPISNHLYFYWYRQILGQKVEFLVSFYNNEISEKSEIFDDQFSVERPDGSNFTLKIRSTKLEDSAMYFCASRVGGTGSYEQYFGPGTRLTVT.

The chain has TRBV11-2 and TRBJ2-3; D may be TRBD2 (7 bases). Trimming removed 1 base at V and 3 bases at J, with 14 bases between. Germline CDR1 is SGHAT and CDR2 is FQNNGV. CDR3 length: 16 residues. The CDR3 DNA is TGTGCCAGCAGCTTAGTGGGGGGGGCGGTAACAGATACGCAGTATTTT. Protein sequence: CASSLVGGAVTDTQYF.

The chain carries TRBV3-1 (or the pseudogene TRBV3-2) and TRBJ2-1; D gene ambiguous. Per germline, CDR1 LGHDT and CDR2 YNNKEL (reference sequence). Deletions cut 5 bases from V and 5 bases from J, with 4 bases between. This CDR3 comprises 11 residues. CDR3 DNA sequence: TGTGCCAGCAGCACAAACAATGAGCAGTTCTTC. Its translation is CASSTNNEQFF.

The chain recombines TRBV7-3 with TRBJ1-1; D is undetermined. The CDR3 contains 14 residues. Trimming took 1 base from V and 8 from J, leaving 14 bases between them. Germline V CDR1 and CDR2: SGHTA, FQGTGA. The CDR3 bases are TGTGCCAGCAGCTTAATTGGGCAGGCAGAAGAAGCTTTCTTT. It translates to CASSLIGQAEEAFF.

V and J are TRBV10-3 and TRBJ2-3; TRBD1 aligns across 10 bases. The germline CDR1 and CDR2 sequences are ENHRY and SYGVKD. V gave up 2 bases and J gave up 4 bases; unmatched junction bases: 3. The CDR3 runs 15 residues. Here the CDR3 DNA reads TGTGCCATCAGTGAGCGGGACAGGGGAGCAGATACGCAGTATTTT. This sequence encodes CAISERDRGADTQYF.

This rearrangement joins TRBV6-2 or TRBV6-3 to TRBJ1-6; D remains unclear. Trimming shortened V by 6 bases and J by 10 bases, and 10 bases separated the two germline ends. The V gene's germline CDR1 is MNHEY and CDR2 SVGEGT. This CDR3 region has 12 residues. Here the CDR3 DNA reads TGTGCCAGCAGCGAGAAATGGTCACCCCTCCACTTT. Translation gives CASSEKWSPLHF.

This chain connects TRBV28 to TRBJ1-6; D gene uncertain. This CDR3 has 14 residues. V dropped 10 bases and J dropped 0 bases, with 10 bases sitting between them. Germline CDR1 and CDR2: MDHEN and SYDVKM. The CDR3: CATQKSSYNSPLHF. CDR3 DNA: TGTGCCACCCAAAAAAGCTCCTATAATTCACCCCTCCACTTT.

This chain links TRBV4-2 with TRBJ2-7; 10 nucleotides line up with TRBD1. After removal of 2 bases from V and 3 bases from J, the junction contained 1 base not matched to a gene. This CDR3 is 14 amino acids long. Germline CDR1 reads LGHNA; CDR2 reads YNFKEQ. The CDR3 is CASSQRTGGYEQYF. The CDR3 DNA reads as TGTGCCAGCAGCCAACGGACAGGGGGCTACGAGCAGTACTTC.

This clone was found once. CDR3 sequence: CASSYYRPSYNSPLHF. CDR3 nucleotide sequence: TGTGCCAGCAGTTACTATCGGCCCTCCTATAATTCACCCCTCCACTTT. This chain uses TRBV6-2 or TRBV6-3 with TRBJ1-6; no clear D gene. The germline CDR1 and CDR2 sequences are MNHEY and SVGEGT. CDR3 length equals 16 residues. The V end was cut by 1 base, the J end by 0 bases, with 7 bases between.

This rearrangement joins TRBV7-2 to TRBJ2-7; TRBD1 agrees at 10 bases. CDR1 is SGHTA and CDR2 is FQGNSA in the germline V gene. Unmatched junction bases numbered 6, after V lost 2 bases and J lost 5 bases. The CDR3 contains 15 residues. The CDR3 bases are TGTGCCAGCAGCTTACTGGGACAGGGGTTCCACGAGCAGTACTTC. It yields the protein CASSLLGQGFHEQYF.

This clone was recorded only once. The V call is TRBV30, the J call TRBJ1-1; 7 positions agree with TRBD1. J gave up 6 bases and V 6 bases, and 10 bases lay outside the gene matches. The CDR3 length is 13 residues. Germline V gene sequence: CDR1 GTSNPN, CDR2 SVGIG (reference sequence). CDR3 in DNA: TGTGCCTGTACAGGGGACCACCGCCCTGAAGCTTTCTTT. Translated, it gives CACTGDHRPEAFF.

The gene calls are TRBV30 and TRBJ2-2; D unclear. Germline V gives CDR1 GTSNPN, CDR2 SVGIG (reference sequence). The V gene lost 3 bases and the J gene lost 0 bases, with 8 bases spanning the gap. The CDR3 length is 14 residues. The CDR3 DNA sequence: TGTGCCTGGAGCCGGGCGACGAACACCGGGGAGCTGTTTTTT. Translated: CAWSRATNTGELFF.

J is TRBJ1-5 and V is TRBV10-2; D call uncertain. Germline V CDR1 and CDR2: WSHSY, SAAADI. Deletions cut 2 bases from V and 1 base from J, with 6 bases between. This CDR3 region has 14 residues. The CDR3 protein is CASSEGSSNQPQHF. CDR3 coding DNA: TGCGCCAGCAGTGAGGGATCAAGCAATCAGCCCCAGCATTTT.

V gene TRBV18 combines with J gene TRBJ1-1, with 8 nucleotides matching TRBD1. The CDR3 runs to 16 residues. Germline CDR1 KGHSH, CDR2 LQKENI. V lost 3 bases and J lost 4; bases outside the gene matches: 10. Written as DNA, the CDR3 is TGTGCCAGCTCACCGAAGCGATTTACAGGGGGCACTGAAGCTTTCTTT. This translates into CASSPKRFTGGTEAFF.

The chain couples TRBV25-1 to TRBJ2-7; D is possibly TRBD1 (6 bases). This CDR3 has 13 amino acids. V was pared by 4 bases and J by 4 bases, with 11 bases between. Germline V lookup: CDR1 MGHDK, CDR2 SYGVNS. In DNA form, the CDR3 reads TGTGCCAGCAGTGTAGGGGGTTCATACGAGCAGTACTTC. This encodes CASSVGGSYEQYF.

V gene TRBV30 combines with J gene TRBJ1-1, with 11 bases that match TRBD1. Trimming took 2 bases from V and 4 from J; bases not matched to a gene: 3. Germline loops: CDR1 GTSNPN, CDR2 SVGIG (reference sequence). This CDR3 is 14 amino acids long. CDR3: CAWSTGTGGTEAFF. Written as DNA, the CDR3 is TGTGCCTGGAGTACCGGGACAGGGGGCACTGAAGCTTTCTTT.

The CDR3: CASRYYYTDTQYF. The CDR3, as DNA: TGTGCCAGCAGGTACTATTATACAGATACGCAGTATTTT. The chain couples TRBV11-2 to TRBJ2-3; D gene ambiguous. CDR1 SGHAT and CDR2 FQNNGV come from the germline V gene. V was trimmed by 6 bases and J by 3 bases, leaving 10 bases between them. This CDR3 region has 13 residues.

CDR3 sequence: CATSGGTGDPDTQYF. The CDR3 coding sequence is TGTGCCACCAGTGGTGGGACAGGGGATCCAGATACGCAGTATTTT. The gene calls are TRBV24-1 and TRBJ2-3, with 10 bases identical to TRBD1. V dropped 5 bases and J dropped 4; count of bases not matched to a gene: 5. Germline V lookup: CDR1 KGHDR, CDR2 SFDVKD. This CDR3 is built from 15 residues.

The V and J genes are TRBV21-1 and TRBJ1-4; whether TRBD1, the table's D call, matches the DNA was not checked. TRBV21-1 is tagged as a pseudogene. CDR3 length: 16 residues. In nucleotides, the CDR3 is TGTGCCAGCAGCACAATCAGGGTAGGGACTAATGAAAAACTGTTTTTT. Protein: CASSTIRVGTNEKLFF.

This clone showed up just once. CDR3 sequence reads: CASSPRGNSPLHF. The DNA for the CDR3 is TGCGCCAGCAGCCCGAGGGGAAATTCACCCCTCCACTTT. The V gene is TRBV4-1, the J gene TRBJ1-6, with a weak D call TRBD1 (5 bases). Germline V gene lookup returns CDR1 MGHRA and CDR2 YSYEKL. V lost 4 bases and J lost 7, with 8 bases in between. The CDR3 totals 13 residues.